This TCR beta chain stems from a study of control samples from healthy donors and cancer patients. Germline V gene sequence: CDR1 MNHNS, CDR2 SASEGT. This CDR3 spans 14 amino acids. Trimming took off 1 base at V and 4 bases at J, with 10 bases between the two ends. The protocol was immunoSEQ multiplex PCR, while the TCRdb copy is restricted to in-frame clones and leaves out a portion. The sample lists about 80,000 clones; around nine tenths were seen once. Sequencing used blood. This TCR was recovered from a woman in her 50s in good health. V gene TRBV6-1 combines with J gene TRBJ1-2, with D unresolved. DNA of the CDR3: TGTGCCAGCAGTGAAGGCAGAGCCTCCTATGGCTACACCTTC. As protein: CASSEGRASYGYTF.